This TCR beta chain was documented in a study of T cells in Graves' hyperthyroidism and ophthalmopathy. Study details: At the time of initial diagnosis and before any treatment, peripheral blood was collected.

Stable Graves' hyperthyroidism meant no ophthalmopathy progression within 18 months. Diagnosis of hyperthyroidism was new in patients aged 18 to 65, and its duration was under 2 months. Exclusions: uncontrolled infection, other autoimmune disease, pregnancy, lactation. RNA transcripts gave rise to amplified TCR beta CDR3 regions. First-round RT-PCR targeting the TCR CDR3 was performed with the HTBI primer set. MiXCR, run by TCRdb on the multiplex PCR reads, gives a single entry per CDR3 protein. The sample has about 740,000 distinct CDR3 sequences; approximately 14% are singletons. Germline loops: CDR1 SQVTM, CDR2 ANQGSEA. V was clipped by 3 bases and J by 8 bases; unmatched bases: 7. This CDR3 is 14 amino acids long.

This chain uses TRBV29-1 with TRBJ1-4; 9 bases align to TRBD1. Specimen: blood. The TCR originated in a woman aged 18-30 years with Graves' hyperthyroidism. The CDR3 sequence: CSVEEVGQGEKLFF. The CDR3 nucleotides are TGCAGCGTTGAGGAGGTGGGACAGGGAGAAAAACTGTTTTTT.